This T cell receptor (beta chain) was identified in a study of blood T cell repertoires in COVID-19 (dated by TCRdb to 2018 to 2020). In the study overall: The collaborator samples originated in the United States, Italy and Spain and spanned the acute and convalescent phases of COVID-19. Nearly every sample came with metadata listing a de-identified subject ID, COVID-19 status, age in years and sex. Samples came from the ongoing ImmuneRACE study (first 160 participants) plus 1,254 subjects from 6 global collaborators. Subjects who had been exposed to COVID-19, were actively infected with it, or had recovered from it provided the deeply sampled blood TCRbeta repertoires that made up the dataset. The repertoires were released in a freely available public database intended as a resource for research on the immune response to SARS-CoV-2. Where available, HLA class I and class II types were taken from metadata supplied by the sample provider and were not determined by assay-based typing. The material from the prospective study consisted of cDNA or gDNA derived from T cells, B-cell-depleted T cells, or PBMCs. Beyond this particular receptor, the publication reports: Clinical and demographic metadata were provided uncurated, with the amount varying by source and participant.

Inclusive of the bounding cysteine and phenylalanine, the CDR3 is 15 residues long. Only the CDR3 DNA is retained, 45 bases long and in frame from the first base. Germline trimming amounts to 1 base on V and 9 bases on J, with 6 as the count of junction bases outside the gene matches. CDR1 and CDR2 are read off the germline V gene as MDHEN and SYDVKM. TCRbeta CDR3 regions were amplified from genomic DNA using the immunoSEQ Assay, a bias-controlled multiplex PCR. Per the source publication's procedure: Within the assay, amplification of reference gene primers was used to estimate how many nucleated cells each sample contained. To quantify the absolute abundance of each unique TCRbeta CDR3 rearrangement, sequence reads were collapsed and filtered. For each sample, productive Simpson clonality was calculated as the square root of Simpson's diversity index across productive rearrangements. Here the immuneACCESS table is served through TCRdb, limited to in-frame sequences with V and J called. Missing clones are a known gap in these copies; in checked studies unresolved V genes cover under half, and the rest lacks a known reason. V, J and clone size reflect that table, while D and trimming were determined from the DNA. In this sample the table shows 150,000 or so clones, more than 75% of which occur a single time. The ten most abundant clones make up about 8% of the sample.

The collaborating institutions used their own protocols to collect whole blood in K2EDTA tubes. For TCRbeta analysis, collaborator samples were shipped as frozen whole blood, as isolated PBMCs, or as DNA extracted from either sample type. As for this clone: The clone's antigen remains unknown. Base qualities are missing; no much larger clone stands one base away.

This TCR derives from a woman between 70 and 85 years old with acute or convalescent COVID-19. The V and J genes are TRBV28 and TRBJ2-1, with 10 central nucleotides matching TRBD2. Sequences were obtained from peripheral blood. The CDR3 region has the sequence CASSLSLAGEGEQFF. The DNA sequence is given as TGTGCCAGCAGTTTATCCCTAGCGGGAGAAGGTGAGCAGTTCTTC.